The 18 T cell receptor beta chains below come from one sample, sequenced in a study of cytomegalovirus exposure and HLA in healthy donors. With 60 Vbeta and 13 Jbeta primers, the PCR was carried out. The assay was immunoSEQ multiplex PCR, and TCRdb's table has in-frame clones only and misses some. The sample includes 98,000 or so clones, around a tenth of them seen just once. Material: PBMCs. These receptors were obtained from a man in his forties in good health and CMV-seropositive.

This chain's CDR3 is CASSTTGQHTGELFF. DNA of the CDR3: TGTGCCAGCAGCACCACGGGACAGCACACCGGGGAGCTGTTTTTT. This chain joins TRBV7-3 and TRBJ2-2, with TRBD1 matching over 7 bases. Germline V gene data show CDR1 as SGHTA and CDR2 as FQGTGA. Unmatched junction bases numbered 6, after V lost 5 bases and J lost 3 bases. The CDR3 spans 15 residues.

The chain links TRBV2 to TRBJ2-7; 12 bases are a match to TRBD2. The germline CDR1 and CDR2 sequences are SNHLY and FYNNEI. The CDR3 spans 15 residues. V shed 10 bases and J 2 bases; nucleotides not matched to a gene: 9. CDR3 in amino acids: CATVQWTSGTYEQYF. CDR3 DNA sequence: TGTGCCACAGTCCAGTGGACTAGCGGGACCTACGAGCAGTACTTC.

J is TRBJ1-5 and V is TRBV4-1; D unclear. CDR1 MGHRA and CDR2 YSYEKL come from the germline V gene. V lost 3 bases and J lost 1, with 13 bases in between. The CDR3 is made up of 16 amino acids. The CDR3 is CASSQVVGVSNQPQHF. In nucleotides, the CDR3 is TGCGCCAGCAGCCAGGTCGTGGGAGTGAGCAATCAGCCCCAGCATTTT.

This clone has more than one count but fewer than ten. The chain employs TRBV12-5 and TRBJ1-1, with D unresolved. V lost 7 bases to trimming and J lost 4 bases, with 16 bases between them. Germline CDR1 LGHNT, CDR2 FRNRAP. CDR3 length: 14 residues. This chain's CDR3 is CASVSTARSTEAFF. The CDR3 DNA sequence: TGTGCTAGTGTTTCCACAGCACGAAGCACTGAAGCTTTCTTT.

Of note for this clone: The identical CDR3 is also encoded by other nucleotide sequences in the sample. The chain joins TRBV27 to TRBJ1-6; D is undetermined. The germline gives CDR1 MNHEY, CDR2 SMNVEV (reference sequence). With 3 bases removed from V and 8 bases from J, the gap between germline ends came to 5 bases. The CDR3 extends over 12 amino acids. The DNA of the CDR3 is TGTGCCAGCAGTTTCCCGGATTCACCCCTCCACTTT. Protein sequence: CASSFPDSPLHF.

Comments on this clone: This sample includes further DNA sequences coding for the same CDR3. The chain has TRBV7-2 and TRBJ2-7; tentatively, D is TRBD1 (5 bases). The CDR3 totals 12 residues. The germline CDR1 and CDR2 sequences are SGHTA and FQGNSA. V was clipped by 2 bases and J by 3 bases, with 5 bases between them. CDR3 sequence reads: CASSLQGYEQYF. The CDR3 nucleotides are TGTGCCAGCAGCTTACAGGGCTACGAGCAGTACTTC.

This clone was detected only a few times. The V call is TRBV6-1, the J call TRBJ2-5; possibly TRBD1 for D (5 bases). The J call may be wrong; the DNA end is better matched by TRBJ2-7. The CDR3 is 12 amino acids. Looked up from germline, CDR1 is MNHNS and CDR2 is SASEGT. The DNA of the CDR3 is TGTGCCAGCAGTGATTACAGGTACGAGCAGTACTTC. As protein: CASSDYRYEQYF.

This chain uses TRBV7-9 with TRBJ2-3; D gene ambiguous. V lost 2 bases, J lost 2 bases, and 8 bases lay in between. Germline CDR1 SEHNR, CDR2 FQNEAQ (reference sequence). There are 14 residues in the CDR3. CDR3 amino acids: CASSLSSPTDTQYF. The CDR3 bases are TGTGCCAGCAGCTTATCCAGTCCCACAGATACGCAGTATTTT.

This clone was seen only a few times. CDR3 nucleotide sequence: TGTGCCAGTCTTGGAGACAGGGGGGTCAATCAGCCCCAGCATTTT. Protein sequence: CASLGDRGVNQPQHF. The chain is built from TRBV2 and TRBJ1-5; 9 bases are shared with TRBD1. The CDR3 spans 15 residues. J lost 3 bases, V lost 9 bases, and 9 bases had no gene match. Germline CDR1 is SNHLY and CDR2 is FYNNEI.

This sequence joins TRBV2 and TRBJ2-1, with TRBD2 matching over 7 bases. Germline V gives CDR1 SNHLY, CDR2 FYNNEI. V shed 9 bases, J shed 2 bases, and the junction held 4 bases outside the gene matches. This CDR3 region has 13 residues. In DNA, the CDR3 is TGTGCCAGTTCCGGGACTACCTACAATGAGCAGTTCTTC. This codes for CASSGTTYNEQFF.

The chain couples TRBV6-1 to TRBJ1-5; D may be TRBD1 (5 bases). CDR3 length: 11 amino acids. Germline CDR1 and CDR2: MNHNS and SASEGT. V was shortened by 5 bases and J by 7 bases, with 6 bases between the two germline ends. CDR3 sequence: CASSQGQPQHF. In DNA form, the CDR3 reads TGTGCCAGCAGTCAGGGCCAGCCCCAGCATTTT.

The chain couples TRBV2 to TRBJ2-7; 10 positions agree with TRBD1. This CDR3 region has 15 residues. J gave up 5 bases and V 8 bases, and 12 bases lay outside the gene matches. Germline lookup yields CDR1 SNHLY and CDR2 FYNNEI. The CDR3 is CASFPLGTGEHEQYF. The CDR3 DNA reads as TGTGCCAGCTTTCCTTTAGGGACAGGGGAACACGAGCAGTACTTC.

V and J are TRBV5-5 and TRBJ1-4; D is unresolved. This CDR3 has 14 amino acids. The germline V and J ends were trimmed by 3 bases and 7 bases, with 13 bases remaining between them. From germline, CDR1 is SGHKS and CDR2 YYEKEE (reference sequence). This chain's CDR3 is CASSSGSVPEKLFF. CDR3 sequence (DNA): TGTGCCAGCAGCTCGGGTTCGGTTCCTGAAAAACTGTTTTTT.

This clone came up a few times. V is TRBV4-1 and J is TRBJ2-1, with a tentative D call TRBD2 (6 bases). This CDR3 spans 16 amino acids. V shed 1 base and J shed 6 bases, with 16 bases lying between them. Germline V gene data show CDR1 as MGHRA and CDR2 as YSYEKL. DNA for the CDR3: TGCGCCAGCAGCCAAGTATCGCTAGCGCGAGGCAATGAGCAGTTCTTC. Encoded protein: CASSQVSLARGNEQFF.

This clone was seen more than once but under ten times. The V and J genes are TRBV10-1 and TRBJ2-2; D call uncertain. Germline values: CDR1 WNHNN, CDR2 SYGVQD (reference sequence). V gave up 6 bases and J gave up 5 bases, with 10 bases separating them. The CDR3 has 13 residues. CDR3 region: CASRFSLTGELFF. In nucleotides, the CDR3 is TGCGCCAGCAGGTTCTCTTTGACCGGGGAGCTGTTTTTT.

The chain links TRBV19 to TRBJ1-2, with D unclear. The CDR3 has 13 amino acids. Trimming removed 4 bases from V and 6 bases from J, with 12 bases in between. CDR1 and CDR2 (germline): LNHDA, SQIVND (reference sequence). CDR3 in DNA: TGTGCCAGTAGTAGAGCGGGATTAGATGGCTACACCTTC. Protein: CASSRAGLDGYTF.

V and J are TRBV27 and TRBJ2-7; D possibly corresponds to TRBD1 (5 bases). Germline assignment: CDR1 MNHEY and CDR2 SMNVEV (reference sequence). The CDR3 has 14 amino acids. The V end lost 11 bases, the J end lost 6 bases, and 23 bases lay between the germline ends. CDR3: CASHGAGVLGEQYF. The CDR3 DNA is TGTGCCTCACATGGGGCAGGAGTCTTGGGCGAGCAGTACTTC.

This chain connects TRBV7-2 to TRBJ2-1; weak D call: TRBD2 (6 bases). This CDR3 has 17 amino acids. Trimming took 2 bases from V and 8 from J, leaving 22 bases between them. Germline V gene lookup returns CDR1 SGHTA and CDR2 FQGNSA. The CDR3 DNA sequence: TGTGCCAGCAGCTTACCCGGGCGGGACGTCAGGCGCCATGAGCAGTTCTTC. Protein sequence: CASSLPGRDVRRHEQFF.